This TCR beta chain was sequenced for a study of shared clonotypes between healthy human individuals. Study context: Plates per donor: three CD4 naive, three CD4 memory, two CD8 naive, one CD8 memory. Study results and caveats: A limitation of the genetic and exposure-history diversity represented arose from few donors.

Naive CD8 cells lacked CD45RO and underwent positive selection for CCR7, leaving out terminally differentiated effector memory CD45RA+ cells. V lost 7 bases, J lost 0 bases, and 19 bases lay in between. Germline CDR1 is LNHDA and CDR2 is SQIVND (reference sequence). The CDR3 is made up of 17 amino acids. As concerns this clone: The target antigen is unknown.

Repertoires were generated with immunoSEQ multiplex PCR, while TCRdb's copy carries only in-frame clones and drops some. The sample yields approximately 810,000 clones, roughly 92% seen once. This receptor was obtained from a man aged 30 to 45 in good health. This chain connects TRBV19 to TRBJ2-1; D call uncertain. The sample comprised naive CD8+ T cells sorted from blood. The CDR3 DNA reads as TGTGCCAGTAACCCCCGAACCCGTCATTACTCCTACAATGAGCAGTTCTTC. Residues: CASNPRTRHYSYNEQFF.